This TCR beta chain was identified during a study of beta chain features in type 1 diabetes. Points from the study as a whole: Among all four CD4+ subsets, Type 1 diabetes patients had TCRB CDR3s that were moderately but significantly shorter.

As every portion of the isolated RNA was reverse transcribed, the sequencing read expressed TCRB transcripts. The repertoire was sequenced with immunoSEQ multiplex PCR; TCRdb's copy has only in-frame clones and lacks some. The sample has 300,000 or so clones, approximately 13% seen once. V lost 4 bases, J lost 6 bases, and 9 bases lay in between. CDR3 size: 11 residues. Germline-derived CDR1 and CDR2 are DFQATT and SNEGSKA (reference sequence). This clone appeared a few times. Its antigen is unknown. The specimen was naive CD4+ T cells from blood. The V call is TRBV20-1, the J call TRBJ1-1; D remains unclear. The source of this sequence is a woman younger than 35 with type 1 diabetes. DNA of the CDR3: TGCAGTGCTAAGCGGATCTCTGAAGCTTTCTTT. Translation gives CSAKRISEAFF.